This TCR beta chain was identified during a study of shared T cell receptors in the human thymus. Trimming took off 3 bases at V and 4 bases at J, with 24 bases between the two ends. This CDR3 has 18 amino acids. The germline V gene encodes CDR1 KGHSH and CDR2 LQKENI. Clones were read by immunoSEQ multiplex PCR, and TCRdb kept only the in-frame ones, dropping some. The sample includes fewer than 700,000 clones, approximately 90% of them seen just once. These records were also assigned to another study, of human thymus T cells. This second study says: The authors found apparently biased V and J gene usage in thymic and blood repertoires. Unrelated individuals were reported by related research to share highly overlapping thymic repertoires.

The J gene is TRBJ1-1, the V gene TRBV18, with TRBD1 as a possible D gene (6 bases). The receptor was derived from a boy under two years old with a congenital heart defect. The material sequenced was thymocytes. Here the CDR3 DNA reads TGTGCCAGCTCACCGGGCTTGGGGCAGGGGATGGGGACCACTGAAGCTTTCTTT. This sequence encodes CASSPGLGQGMGTTEAFF.